This is a list of T cell receptor beta chains from one sample in a study of cytomegalovirus exposure and HLA in healthy donors. Assay: immunoSEQ multiplex PCR; the TCRdb copy retains only in-frame clones and omits some. Among under 200,000 clones listed, around four fifths were seen once. The sample consisted of PBMCs. These receptors all come from a woman aged 30 to 39 in good health and CMV-seronegative. Both conserved end residues are part of each CDR3. Fields, in order: clone size, J gene, D gene, V gene, CDR3 protein, CDR3 DNA. The D gene is left open where the match is weak. Rows may omit the clone size; those that give it use once, few, many or a size class.

abundance: NA; j_gene: TRBJ2-2; d_gene: NA; v_gene: TRBV19; CDR3aa: CASSMGTAGLTGELFF; CDR3nt: TGTGCCAGTAGTATGGGTACAGCCGGCCTCACCGGGGAGCTGTTTTTT
abundance: once; j_gene: TRBJ1-3; d_gene: NA; v_gene: TRBV19; CDR3aa: CASSIDLSSGNTIYF; CDR3nt: TGTGCCAGTAGTATAGATCTCAGTTCTGGAAACACCATATATTTT
abundance: NA; j_gene: TRBJ1-1; d_gene: NA; v_gene: TRBV5-1; CDR3aa: CASSPRTGNTEAFF; CDR3nt: TGCGCCAGCAGTCCCCGAACAGGGAACACTGAAGCTTTCTTT
abundance: NA; j_gene: TRBJ2-7; d_gene: TRBD1; v_gene: TRBV18; CDR3aa: CASSPGQGTGSYEQYF; CDR3nt: TGTGCCAGCTCCCCGGGACAAGGGACAGGTTCCTACGAGCAGTACTTC
abundance: NA; j_gene: TRBJ2-7; d_gene: TRBD1; v_gene: TRBV2; CDR3aa: CASRDRDEQYF; CDR3nt: TGTGCCAGCAGGGACAGGGACGAGCAGTACTTC
abundance: NA; j_gene: TRBJ2-7; d_gene: TRBD1; v_gene: TRBV18; CDR3aa: CASSPGQGPYEQYF; CDR3nt: TGTGCCAGCTCACCAGGACAGGGCCCCTACGAGCAGTACTTC
abundance: NA; j_gene: TRBJ1-1; d_gene: TRBD1; v_gene: TRBV11-2; CDR3aa: CASSSQTGVATEAFF; CDR3nt: TGTGCCAGCAGCTCCCAAACAGGGGTCGCCACTGAAGCTTTCTTT
abundance: NA; j_gene: TRBJ1-1; d_gene: NA; v_gene: TRBV21-1; CDR3aa: CASSKGRAENTEAFF; CDR3nt: TGTGCCAGCAGCAAAGGGAGGGCAGAGAACACTGAAGCTTTCTTT
abundance: few; j_gene: TRBJ2-5; d_gene: TRBD1; v_gene: TRBV6-5; CDR3aa: CASSYAGQEETQYF; CDR3nt: TGTGCCAGCAGTTACGCGGGACAGGAGGAGACCCAGTACTTC
abundance: NA; j_gene: TRBJ1-2; d_gene: NA; v_gene: TRBV2; CDR3aa: CASHRGGYGYTF; CDR3nt: TGTGCCAGCCACCGGGGGGGGTATGGCTACACCTTC
abundance: NA; j_gene: TRBJ1-1; d_gene: NA; v_gene: TRBV5-6; CDR3aa: CASSSSSPMNTEAFF; CDR3nt: TGTGCCAGCAGCTCGTCTAGCCCCATGAACACTGAAGCTTTCTTT
abundance: NA; j_gene: TRBJ2-2; d_gene: TRBD1; v_gene: TRBV15; CDR3aa: CATLNGQGTNTGELFF; CDR3nt: TGTGCCACCCTGAATGGACAGGGAACGAACACCGGGGAGCTGTTTTTT
abundance: few; j_gene: TRBJ2-1; d_gene: NA; v_gene: TRBV5-5; CDR3aa: CASSPDPTSSYNEQFF; CDR3nt: TGTGCCAGCAGCCCGGACCCGACTAGCTCCTACAATGAGCAGTTCTTC
abundance: once; j_gene: TRBJ1-2; d_gene: TRBD1; v_gene: TRBV10-3; CDR3aa: CAISESGDRIYGYTF; CDR3nt: TGTGCCATCAGTGAGTCCGGGGACAGGATCTATGGCTACACCTTC
abundance: NA; j_gene: TRBJ2-7; d_gene: NA; v_gene: TRBV20-1; CDR3aa: CSATRTTEQYF; CDR3nt: TGCAGTGCTACCAGGACTACCGAGCAGTACTTC
abundance: once; j_gene: TRBJ1-5; d_gene: NA; v_gene: TRBV6-5; CDR3aa: CASSSRVDQPQHF; CDR3nt: TGTGCCAGCAGTTCCCGGGTGGATCAGCCCCAGCATTTT
abundance: once; j_gene: TRBJ2-3; d_gene: TRBD2; v_gene: TRBV27; CDR3aa: CASSLFGTPGLAGGPGTDTQYF; CDR3nt: TGTGCCAGCAGTTTATTCGGGACTCCTGGACTAGCGGGGGGGCCAGGCACAGATACGCAGTATTTT
abundance: once; j_gene: TRBJ1-5; d_gene: NA; v_gene: TRBV28; CDR3aa: CASSPPSTGGQPQHF; CDR3nt: TGTGCCAGCAGTCCCCCTTCGACAGGAGGCCAGCCCCAGCATTTT
abundance: NA; j_gene: TRBJ2-3; d_gene: TRBD2; v_gene: TRBV30; CDR3aa: CAKGNSGGVADTQYF; CDR3nt: TGTGCCAAGGGGAATAGCGGGGGTGTAGCAGATACGCAGTATTTT
abundance: NA; j_gene: TRBJ2-3; d_gene: NA; v_gene: TRBV28; CDR3aa: CASSFERNTDTQYF; CDR3nt: TGTGCCAGCAGTTTCGAGCGGAACACAGATACGCAGTATTTT